Below, one T cell receptor beta chain is given with its context. Clones were sequenced by immunoSEQ multiplex PCR, and TCRdb holds only the in-frame ones, with some missing. This table has some 500,000 clones, 88% appearing once. These data are taken from a study of blood T cell repertoires in COVID-19. Clinical history reported by participants formed the basis on which cohorts were assigned. The germline V and J ends were trimmed by 4 bases and 0 bases, with 12 bases remaining between them. Germline CDR1 is MGHRA and CDR2 is YSYEKL. The CDR3 is made up of 15 amino acids. Sequencing was performed on PBMCs or T cells enriched from blood (not recorded which). This TCR was recovered from a woman aged 40 to 55 who had recovered from COVID-19. V is TRBV4-1 and J is TRBJ1-1; TRBD1 is a possible D gene (5 bases). In DNA form, the CDR3 reads TGCGCCAGCAGCCTCTTAGGGGACTTGAACACTGAAGCTTTCTTT. This gives the protein CASSLLGDLNTEAFF.